This entry features one TCR beta chain sequence. Germline CDR1 is SNHLY and CDR2 is FYNNEI. The CDR3 sequence is 14 residues long. Trimming pared 0 bases from V and 3 bases from J, leaving 8 bases between. Using immunoSEQ multiplex PCR, the repertoire was profiled, and TCRdb retains in-frame clones only, with some absent. The sample includes 130,000 to 150,000 clones, approximately 91% of them seen just once. This sample is part of a study of control samples from healthy donors and cancer patients. The source of this sequence is a young man in good health. The sample consisted of blood. The rearrangement joins TRBV2 to TRBJ2-5; D is unclear. The CDR3 sequence is CASSEAWVEETQYF. As DNA, the CDR3 is TGTGCCAGCAGTGAAGCGTGGGTAGAAGAGACCCAGTACTTC.